The 21 T cell receptor beta chains below all came from one sample that was sequenced in a study of CD8 T cells in ankylosing spondylitis. TCRdb recomputed calls from the 5' RACE reads with MiXCR, one row per CDR3 protein. Found here are under 250,000 distinct CDR3 sequences, roughly 32% of them singletons; the top ten hold approximately 4.6%. Sequenced input: blood, either unsorted or a sorted T cell fraction (not recorded which). The source of these receptors is a male donor with ankylosing spondylitis or in good health (not recorded which).

The DNA of the CDR3 is TGTGCTAGCCGGGACAGTTCCTACGAGCAGTACTTC. Translation gives CASRDSSYEQYF. This sequence joins TRBV5-6 and TRBJ2-7; 7 bases align to TRBD1. This CDR3 region has 12 residues. Germline values: CDR1 SGHDT, CDR2 YYEEEE.

This chain connects TRBV20-1 to TRBJ2-3; 10 nucleotides align to TRBD2. From germline, CDR1 is DFQATT and CDR2 SNEGSKA (reference sequence). The CDR3 extends over 12 amino acids. V lost 6 bases, J lost 8 bases, and 5 bases stayed unmatched. This chain's CDR3 is CSALSGGTTQYF. As DNA, the CDR3 is TGCAGTGCACTTAGCGGGGGGACTACGCAGTATTTT.

This clonotype was observed a few times. The V and J genes are TRBV5-1 and TRBJ2-3; D is possibly TRBD1 (6 bases). The CDR3 loop spans 14 amino acids. V lost 5 bases, J lost 2 bases, and 12 bases lay in between. Germline V gives CDR1 SGHRS, CDR2 YFSETQ. CDR3: CASRLQGYTDTQYF. In DNA form, the CDR3 reads TGCGCCAGCAGGCTCCAGGGGTACACAGATACGCAGTATTTT. The variable domain in full, completed from reference TRBV5-1 and TRBJ2-3, reads KAGVTQTPRYLIKTRGQQVTLSCSPISGHRSVSWYQQTPGQGLQFLFEYFSETQRNKGNFPGRFSGRQFSNSRSEMNVSTLELGDSALYLCASRLQGYTDTQYFGPGTRLTVL.

This clonotype was detected only a few times. The chain employs TRBV20-1 and TRBJ2-1; maybe TRBD2 (6 bases). The CDR3 consists of 15 residues. V lost 5 bases to trimming and J lost 6 bases, with 20 bases between them. Germline-derived CDR1 and CDR2 are DFQATT and SNEGSKA (reference sequence). The DNA of the CDR3 is TGCAGTGCTGGCCTAACTAGCAGCGGGCCCAATGAGCAGTTCTTC. It encodes CSAGLTSSGPNEQFF.

This clonotype appeared a few times. V and J are TRBV5-5 and TRBJ2-7; 7 nucleotides match TRBD1. This CDR3 contains 13 residues. The germline V gene has CDR1 SGHKS and CDR2 YYEKEE (reference sequence). Losses at the gene ends were 4 bases for V and 2 bases for J; bases not matched to a gene: 3. The CDR3 reads CASSETGTYEQYF. In DNA, the CDR3 is TGTGCCAGCAGCGAGACAGGGACCTACGAGCAGTACTTC.

The chain has TRBV6-2 or TRBV6-3 and TRBJ2-3; 11 bases are shared with TRBD2. Per germline, CDR1 MNHEY and CDR2 SVGEGT. Trimming at V came to 7 bases and at J to 0 bases, leaving 15 bases not matched to a gene. The CDR3 has 19 residues. CDR3 loop: CASNPRLAGGPASTDTQYF. Written as DNA, the CDR3 is TGTGCCAGCAATCCACGTCTAGCGGGGGGACCCGCTAGCACAGATACGCAGTATTTT.

The chain recombines TRBV6-1 with TRBJ2-3; a weak D match, TRBD2 (7 bases). From germline, CDR1 is MNHNS and CDR2 SASEGT. The CDR3 sequence is 16 residues long. V dropped 8 bases and J dropped 2 bases, with 20 bases sitting between them. CDR3 loop: CASSSGAGAVTDTQYF. The CDR3 DNA follows: TGTGCCAGCTCCTCTGGGGCGGGGGCAGTCACAGATACGCAGTATTTT.

The gene calls are TRBV5-6 and TRBJ2-7, with no clear D. The V and J ends lost 6 bases and 0 bases respectively, with 4 bases between them. The CDR3 totals 11 residues. The germline V gene has CDR1 SGHDT and CDR2 YYEEEE. This CDR3 reads CASNSSYEQYF. The CDR3 DNA sequence: TGTGCCAGCAACAGCTCCTACGAGCAGTACTTC.

The chain carries TRBV5-5 and TRBJ2-1; tentative D call: TRBD2 (5 bases). The CDR3 is 15 residues long. CDR1 SGHKS and CDR2 YYEKEE come from the germline V gene (reference sequence). The V gene lost 6 bases and the J gene lost 2 bases, with 15 bases spanning the gap. The CDR3 region is CASITHGIAYNEQFF. Here the CDR3 DNA reads TGTGCCAGCATAACTCACGGGATCGCCTACAATGAGCAGTTCTTC.

This clonotype was observed a handful of times. This rearrangement joins TRBV20-1 to TRBJ2-3; D is perhaps TRBD1 (7 bases). Germline V gives CDR1 DFQATT, CDR2 SNEGSKA (reference sequence). Trimming pared 0 bases from V and 10 bases from J, leaving 20 bases between. CDR3 length equals 15 residues. For the CDR3, the DNA is TGCAGTGCTAGAGATCAGGGGGGCTCGGCGGTAGCGCAGTATTTT. It codes for CSARDQGGSAVAQYF.

The chain uses TRBV6-5 and TRBJ2-5; a possible D gene is TRBD2 (5 bases). V gave up 0 bases and J gave up 0 bases, with 5 bases separating them. The CDR3 is made up of 14 amino acids. Germline lookup yields CDR1 MNHEY and CDR2 SVGAGI. CDR3 nucleotide sequence: TGTGCCAGCAGTTACTCGGACTACCAAGAGACCCAGTACTTC. Its translation is CASSYSDYQETQYF.

V usage is TRBV9 and J usage is TRBJ2-5; a possible D gene is TRBD2 (6 bases). The CDR3 totals 14 residues. Trimming removed 6 bases at V and 0 bases at J, with 12 bases between. Germline assignment: CDR1 SGDLS and CDR2 YYNGEE. CDR3 sequence: CASTGRTNQETQYF. The CDR3 coding sequence is TGTGCCAGCACCGGACGGACTAACCAAGAGACCCAGTACTTC. Complete variable domain (other parts from reference TRBV9 and TRBJ2-5): DSGVTQTPKHLITATGQRVTLRCSPRSGDLSVYWYQQSLDQGLQFLIQYYNGEERAKGNILERFSAQQFPDLHSELNLSSLELGDSALYFCASTGRTNQETQYFGPGTRLLVL.

In its sample, this clonotype was seen a few times. The chain recombines TRBV12-3 or TRBV12-4 with TRBJ1-5; no definite D call. The CDR3 spans 14 residues. V gave up 6 bases and J gave up 12 bases, with 21 bases separating them. This chain's CDR3 is CASSLALLHGLQHF. Here the CDR3 DNA reads TGTGCCAGCAGCCTTGCCCTCCTCCATGGACTCCAGCATTTT.

This clonotype turned up a few times. This chain uses TRBV12-3 or TRBV12-4 with TRBJ2-3, with TRBD2 matching over 7 bases. The ends lost 8 bases at V and 0 bases at J; junction bases unmatched: 8. The CDR3 contains 15 residues. In DNA form, the CDR3 reads TGTGCCAGCTTAGCGGGCGCCACTAGCACAGATACGCAGTATTTT. It is translated as CASLAGATSTDTQYF.

The rearrangement joins TRBV12-3 or TRBV12-4 to TRBJ2-7, with TRBD1 matching 9 bases. The V segment lost 6 bases and the J segment 3 bases; nucleotides outside the gene matches: 6. This CDR3 spans 14 amino acids. The CDR3 loop reads CASRTAGQGYEQYF. The CDR3 DNA follows: TGTGCCAGCAGAACCGCGGGACAGGGCTACGAGCAGTACTTC.

There are a few counts of this clonotype. At one of its ends the junction is not consistent with the germline gene, which may arise from a read error. The J gene is TRBJ1-6, the V gene TRBV20-1; 11 nucleotides line up with TRBD1. The CDR3 loop spans 17 amino acids. From germline, CDR1 is DFQATT and CDR2 SNEGSKA (reference sequence). The CDR3 reads CCARDLYGTGGDSPLHF. CDR3 in DNA: TGCTGTGCTAGAGATCTATACGGGACAGGGGGAGATTCACCCCTCCACTTT.

The rearrangement links TRBV5-1 to TRBJ1-5; 9 bases map to TRBD1. Germline CDR1 and CDR2: SGHRS and YFSETQ. Trimming at V came to 2 bases and at J to 6 bases, leaving 3 bases not matched to a gene. The CDR3 is 14 residues long. CDR3 sequence (DNA): TGCGCCAGCAGCTTAACAGGGGGCATTCAGCCCCAGCATTTT. Translation: CASSLTGGIQPQHF.

This clonotype was observed a handful of times. V usage is TRBV29-1 and J usage is TRBJ2-5; no firm D call. Trimming took 4 bases from V and 0 from J, leaving 9 bases between them. This CDR3 comprises 13 residues. Germline CDR1 reads SQVTM; CDR2 reads ANQGSEA. CDR3 DNA sequence: TGCAGCGTTGTAATGCTGTACCAAGAGACCCAGTACTTC. This translates into CSVVMLYQETQYF.

This clonotype was seen more than once but under ten times. V gene TRBV4-2 combines with J gene TRBJ2-1; D is undetermined. V was cut by 1 base and J by 0 bases, with 10 bases left in between. This CDR3 spans 16 amino acids. Germline CDR1 and CDR2: LGHNA and YNFKEQ. The CDR3 is CASSQGRPSSYNEQFF. The CDR3 bases are TGTGCCAGCAGCCAAGGGCGGCCGAGCTCCTACAATGAGCAGTTCTTC.

This chain connects TRBV6-6 to TRBJ2-7; D uncertain. This CDR3 is built from 12 residues. Trimming shortened V by 3 bases and J by 2 bases, and 5 bases separated the two germline ends. CDR1 is MNHNY and CDR2 is SVGAGI in the germline V gene (reference sequence). The CDR3 is CASSYTPYEQYF. The CDR3, as DNA: TGTGCCAGCAGTTATACCCCCTACGAGCAGTACTTC.

This clonotype was recorded a few times. V gene TRBV20-1 combines with J gene TRBJ1-5; D might be TRBD1 (5 bases). The ends were cut back, 3 bases at V and 0 bases at J, with 12 bases in the middle. Germline CDR1 and CDR2: DFQATT and SNEGSKA (reference sequence). The CDR3 is 15 amino acids. The CDR3 coding sequence is TGCAGTGCTAGGACCCGGGGGAGTAGCAATCAGCCCCAGCATTTT. Encoded protein: CSARTRGSSNQPQHF.